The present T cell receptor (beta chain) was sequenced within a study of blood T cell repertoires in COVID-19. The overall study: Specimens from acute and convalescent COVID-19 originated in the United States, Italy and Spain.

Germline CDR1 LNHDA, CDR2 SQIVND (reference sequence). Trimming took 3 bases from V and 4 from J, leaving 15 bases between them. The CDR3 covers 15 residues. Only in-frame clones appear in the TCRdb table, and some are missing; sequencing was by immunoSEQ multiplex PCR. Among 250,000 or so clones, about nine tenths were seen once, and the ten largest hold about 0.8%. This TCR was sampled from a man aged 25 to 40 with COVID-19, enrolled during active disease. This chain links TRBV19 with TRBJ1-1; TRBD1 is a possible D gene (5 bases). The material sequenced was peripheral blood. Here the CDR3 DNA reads TGTGCCAGTAGTATCTCTCACAGGACACCCACTGAAGCTTTCTTT. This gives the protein CASSISHRTPTEAFF.